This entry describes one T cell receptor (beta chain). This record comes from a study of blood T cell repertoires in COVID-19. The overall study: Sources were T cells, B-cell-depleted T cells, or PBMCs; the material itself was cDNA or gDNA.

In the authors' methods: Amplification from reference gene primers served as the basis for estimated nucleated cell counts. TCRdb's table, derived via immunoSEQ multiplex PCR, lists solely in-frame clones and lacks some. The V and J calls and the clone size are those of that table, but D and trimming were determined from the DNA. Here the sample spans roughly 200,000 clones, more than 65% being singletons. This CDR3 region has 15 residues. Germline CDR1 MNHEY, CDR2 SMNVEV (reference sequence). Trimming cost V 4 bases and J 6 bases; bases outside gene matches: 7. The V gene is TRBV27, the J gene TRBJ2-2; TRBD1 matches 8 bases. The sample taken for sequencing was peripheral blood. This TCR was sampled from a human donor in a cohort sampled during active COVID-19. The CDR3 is CASSSLTTGAGELFF. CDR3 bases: TGTGCCAGCAGTTCCCTAACGACAGGGGCCGGGGAGCTGTTTTTT.